What follows are 19 T cell receptor beta chains derived from one specimen sequenced in a study of blood T cell repertoires in COVID-19. TCRdb's copy holds only in-frame clones and misses some; the assay was immunoSEQ multiplex PCR. The sample shows about 240,000 clones, 88% of them seen only once. Sample: peripheral blood. These receptors were collected from a woman between 35 and 50 years old who had recovered from COVID-19.

This chain links TRBV7-9 with TRBJ1-1, with 7 bases aligning to TRBD1. V was pared by 10 bases and J by 3 bases, with 5 bases of the junction left unmatched. Germline values: CDR1 SEHNR, CDR2 FQNEAQ (reference sequence). The CDR3 is made up of 12 amino acids. The CDR3 loop reads CATWTGDTEAFF. The DNA for the CDR3 is TGTGCCACCTGGACAGGCGACACTGAAGCTTTCTTT.

The chain employs TRBV21-1 and TRBJ2-7; the table gives TRBD2 as D, unverified against the DNA. TRBV21-1 is shown as a pseudogene. This CDR3 has 14 amino acids. Written as DNA, the CDR3 is TGTGCCAGCCCCCCAGCTAGCTCCTCCTACGAGCAGTACGTC. Its translation is CASPPASSSYEQYV.

J is TRBJ1-1 and V is TRBV20-1; D perhaps matches TRBD1 (5 bases). The V gene's germline CDR1 is DFQATT and CDR2 SNEGSKA (reference sequence). The CDR3 extends over 14 amino acids. With 3 bases removed from V and 0 bases from J, the gap between germline ends came to 11 bases. The chain's CDR3 is CSASRGGVNTEAFF. The DNA for the CDR3 is TGCAGTGCTAGTCGGGGGGGGGTGAACACTGAAGCTTTCTTT.

This chain uses TRBV6-4 with TRBJ1-1; TRBD1 might be the D (5 bases). The V end lost 4 bases, the J end lost 4 bases, and 13 bases lay between the germline ends. Germline assignment: CDR1 MRHNA and CDR2 SNTAGT. The CDR3 contains 14 residues. This CDR3 is CASSVGGLGTEAFF. CDR3 bases: TGTGCCAGCAGTGTTGGGGGGTTGGGCACTGAAGCTTTCTTT.

V gene TRBV25-1 combines with J gene TRBJ2-3; a possible D gene is TRBD2 (6 bases). Germline CDR1 MGHDK, CDR2 SYGVNS. CDR3 length: 14 residues. Trimming pared 1 base from V and 14 bases from J, leaving 19 bases between. The chain's CDR3 is CASSEFPGLQAGYF. The CDR3 nucleotides are TGTGCCAGCAGTGAATTCCCCGGACTACAAGCCGGGTATTTT.

The CDR3 here is CASSQIRGTVLNYGYTF. The DNA of the CDR3 is TGTGCCAGCAGCCAAATCCGGGGGACAGTCCTCAACTATGGCTACACCTTC. The V gene is TRBV3-1 (or the pseudogene TRBV3-2), the J gene TRBJ1-2, with 7 nucleotides matching TRBD1. After removal of 2 bases from V and 2 bases from J, the junction contained 11 bases not matched to a gene. Germline V gene data show CDR1 as LGHDT and CDR2 as YNNKEL (reference sequence). CDR3 size: 17 residues.

The rearrangement joins TRBV5-5 to TRBJ2-3, with D hard to call. Germline V lookup: CDR1 SGHKS, CDR2 YYEKEE (reference sequence). CDR3 length: 15 amino acids. Trimming took off 1 base at V and 2 bases at J, with 11 bases between the two ends. The CDR3 region is CASSLWAEATDTQYF. CDR3 DNA sequence: TGTGCCAGCAGCTTGTGGGCAGAAGCCACAGATACGCAGTATTTT.

The rearrangement links TRBV6-5 to TRBJ2-2; perhaps TRBD1 as D (6 bases). The germline V gene has CDR1 MNHEY and CDR2 SVGAGI. The CDR3 has 15 amino acids. The ends were cut back, 5 bases at V and 0 bases at J, with 10 bases in the middle. The CDR3 nucleotides are TGTGCCAGCAGTAAGGGACACTCGAACACCGGGGAGCTGTTTTTT. It specifies CASSKGHSNTGELFF.

The rearrangement links TRBV7-9 to TRBJ1-1; 9 bases match TRBD1. CDR1 is SEHNR and CDR2 is FQNEAQ in the germline V gene (reference sequence). V was clipped by 5 bases and J by 0 bases; unmatched bases: 7. CDR3 length: 16 residues. The CDR3: CASSTPGQGMNTEAFF. CDR3 in DNA: TGTGCCAGCAGCACCCCGGGACAGGGAATGAACACTGAAGCTTTCTTT.

The rearrangement uses TRBV7-9 and TRBJ1-2, with 12 bases fitting TRBD1. Germline V CDR1 and CDR2: SEHNR, FQNEAQ (reference sequence). The CDR3 loop spans 14 amino acids. With V trimmed by 5 bases and J by 8 bases, 6 bases remained unmatched. CDR3 sequence (DNA): TGTGCCAGCAGCCAGGGACAGGGGGCAGGCGGCTACACCTTC. Translation: CASSQGQGAGGYTF.

The chain joins TRBV6-1 to TRBJ2-7; 8 bases map to TRBD1. The CDR3 length is 16 residues. CDR1 MNHNS and CDR2 SASEGT come from the germline V gene. Trimming removed 3 bases from V and 0 bases from J; junction bases left unmatched: 7. The CDR3 here is CASSDPQGVNSYEQYF. The CDR3 DNA follows: TGTGCCAGCAGTGACCCACAGGGGGTAAACTCCTACGAGCAGTACTTC.

The chain employs TRBV11-3 and TRBJ2-2, with D perhaps TRBD2 (6 bases). V lost 1 base and J lost 1, with 13 bases in between. Germline V lookup: CDR1 SGHNT, CDR2 YENEEA. The CDR3 runs 17 residues. This CDR3 is CASSLGPGLRNTGELFF. In DNA form, the CDR3 reads TGTGCCAGCAGCTTAGGTCCGGGACTGAGGAACACCGGGGAGCTGTTTTTT.

This sequence joins TRBV5-4 and TRBJ2-7, with a tentative D call TRBD2 (6 bases). The CDR3 is made up of 14 amino acids. V lost 0 bases, J lost 5 bases, and 12 bases lay in between. Germline CDR1 and CDR2: SGHNT and YYREEE (reference sequence). The CDR3 sequence is CASSLAGRGHEQYF. DNA of the CDR3: TGTGCCAGCAGCTTGGCGGGGCGGGGTCACGAGCAGTACTTC.

CDR3 sequence reads: CASSQVLRQGNPNYGYTF. As DNA, the CDR3 is TGCGCCAGCAGCCAAGTCCTCCGACAGGGCAACCCTAACTATGGCTACACCTTC. The V gene is TRBV4-1, the J gene TRBJ1-2; 7 bases are a match to TRBD1. CDR3 length equals 18 residues. The V gene's germline CDR1 is MGHRA and CDR2 YSYEKL. The V segment lost 1 base and the J segment 0 bases; nucleotides outside the gene matches: 11.

V gene TRBV4-3 combines with J gene TRBJ2-1, with D perhaps TRBD2 (5 bases). This CDR3 has 16 amino acids. The V gene lost 0 bases and the J gene lost 5 bases, with 14 bases spanning the gap. Germline CDR1 reads LGHNA; CDR2 reads YSLEER. The CDR3 loop reads CASSQDWASRNNEQFF. The CDR3 DNA sequence: TGCGCCAGCAGCCAAGATTGGGCTAGCCGAAACAATGAGCAGTTCTTC.

The chain links TRBV7-2 to TRBJ2-7; D may be TRBD2 (6 bases). Trimming stripped 8 bases from V and 9 bases from J, with 11 bases between. Germline V gene data show CDR1 as SGHTA and CDR2 as FQGNSA. The CDR3 covers 10 residues. The CDR3 nucleotides read TGTGCCAGCCCCCCCGGGGGGCAGTACGTC. Its protein is CASPPGGQYV.

The V gene is TRBV18, the J gene TRBJ1-6; 7 nucleotides line up with TRBD1. Losses at the gene ends were 3 bases for V and 10 bases for J; bases not matched to a gene: 6. This CDR3 region has 14 residues. Germline lookup yields CDR1 KGHSH and CDR2 LQKENI. The CDR3 region is CASSPQTGRSPLHF. CDR3 coding DNA: TGTGCCAGCTCACCCCAGACAGGGAGGTCACCCCTCCACTTT. Together with reference TRBV18 and TRBJ1-6, the CDR3 gives the full variable domain: NAGVMQNPRHLVRRRGQEARLRCSPMKGHSHVYWYRQLPEEGLKFMVYLQKENIIDESGMPKERFSAEFPKEGPSILRIQQVVRGDSAAYFCASSPQTGRSPLHFGNGTRLTVT.

The chain combines TRBV7-3 with TRBJ2-1, with 12 bases identical to TRBD2. CDR1 is SGHTA and CDR2 is FQGTGA in the germline V gene. CDR3 length: 15 amino acids. V shed 4 bases and J 5 bases; nucleotides not matched to a gene: 3. The CDR3 DNA reads as TGTGCCAGCAGCTCAGGACTAGCGGGGCACAATGAGCAGTTCTTC. Residues: CASSSGLAGHNEQFF.

This clone has a single count. This sequence joins TRBV12-3 or TRBV12-4 and TRBJ2-5, with a possible D match to TRBD2 (5 bases). V lost 3 bases, J lost 9 bases, and 14 bases lay in between. CDR3 length equals 13 residues. In nucleotides, the CDR3 is TGTGCCAGCAGTTTGGGCAGGACCGGGGCCCAGTACTTC. This sequence encodes CASSLGRTGAQYF.